This T cell receptor (beta chain) was captured by sequencing in a study of shared clonotypes between healthy human individuals. On the study more broadly: The cohort had a couple of women and a few men, ages 18 to 49.

As concerns this clone: What it binds is not known. Different DNA sequences within this sample yield the same CDR3.

About 30,000 T cell genomes (approximately 180 ng DNA) went into each sorted-subset replicate. Measured with immunoSEQ multiplex PCR; TCRdb has only the in-frame clones, and not every one. This sample has over 2 million clones, with over 85% found just once. Cells designated naive CD8 were CD45RO-negative and were positively selected for CCR7, with terminally differentiated effector memory CD45RA+ cells excluded. Findings and caveats of the study: Clonotypes shared by all four sorted-subset donors had higher generation probabilities than non-shared clonotypes. Naive subsets tended to show greater estimated richness than memory subsets.

The sequencing sample was made of naive CD8+ T cells sorted from blood. This TCR was recovered from a man younger than 30 in good health.

CDR3 sequence reads: CAWSGSDSSNQPQHF. CDR3 DNA sequence: TGTGCCTGGAGTGGTTCCGACAGTAGCAATCAGCCCCAGCATTTT. This chain links TRBV30 with TRBJ1-5, with D possibly being TRBD1 (5 bases). V was cut by 1 base and J by 0 bases, with 10 bases left in between. The CDR3 length is 15 residues. Per germline, CDR1 GTSNPN and CDR2 SVGIG (reference sequence).